The 9 T cell receptor beta chains below all came from one sample that was sequenced in a study of blood T cells in healthy people across ages. With a J-beta primer mix and a sample-barcoded 5' primer, a second PCR ran 7 to 11 cycles. TCRdb processed the 5' RACE reads anew with MiXCR; each CDR3 protein has one entry. This sample has 710,000 or so distinct CDR3 sequences, with approximately 29% found just once. Material: blood. These receptors were obtained from a woman at least 80 years old in good health.

This clonotype appeared a single time. This chain connects TRBV29-1 to TRBJ1-3, with D unresolved. Trimming pared 0 bases from V and 2 bases from J, leaving 11 bases between. This CDR3 has 15 residues. In germline, CDR1 is SQVTM, CDR2 ANQGSEA. This CDR3 reads CSVEEDPFPGNTIYF. CDR3 DNA: TGCAGCGTTGAAGAGGACCCGTTCCCTGGAAACACCATATATTTT.

This clonotype was seen a handful of times. A much larger clone sits a single nucleotide away, making a read error possible. The chain couples TRBV7-2 to TRBJ2-7; a weak D match, TRBD1 (6 bases). This CDR3 region has 16 residues. Between the trimmed V and J ends, which lost 5 bases and 7 bases, there was a span of 24 bases. The germline V gene has CDR1 SGHTA and CDR2 FQGNSA. Here the CDR3 DNA reads TGTGCCAGCAGCGGGTGGGACACCTCCCCTTACAATGAGCAGTACTTC. Protein sequence: CASSGWDTSPYNEQYF.

CDR3: CASSQIPPGETQYF. CDR3 sequence (DNA): TGTGCCAGCAGCCAAATCCCGCCTGGGGAGACCCAGTACTTC. The chain carries TRBV6-2 or TRBV6-3 and TRBJ2-5, with D unclear. The germline gives CDR1 MNHEY, CDR2 SVGEGT. V lost 6 bases to trimming and J lost 5 bases, with 16 bases between them. CDR3 length: 14 residues.

Regarding this clonotype: The junction departs from the called germline gene at one end, perhaps through a read error. The chain combines TRBV7-7 with TRBJ1-1; TRBD1 matches 9 bases. The germline CDR1 and CDR2 sequences are SSHAT and FNYEAQ (reference sequence). CDR3 length: 12 residues. The CDR3 region has the DNA TGTGCTAGCATACCGGGACAGGGAACGGCTTTCTTT. Protein sequence: CASIPGQGTAFF.

This sequence joins TRBV20-1 and TRBJ2-3; the D gene is possibly TRBD2 (5 bases). This CDR3 is built from 14 residues. The ends were cut back, 6 bases at V and 5 bases at J, with 18 bases in the middle. Germline V gives CDR1 DFQATT, CDR2 SNEGSKA (reference sequence). The CDR3 DNA reads TGCAGTGCCACCTCCGGAGCCGCGGGAGATACGCAGTATTTT. Its translation: CSATSGAAGDTQYF.

Comments on this clonotype: This may come from a read error, since a much larger clone is one base off. This rearrangement joins TRBV6-5 to TRBJ1-5; TRBD1 matches 7 bases. Germline V gene sequence: CDR1 MNHEY, CDR2 SVGAGI. The CDR3 loop spans 15 amino acids. Here the CDR3 DNA reads TGTGCCGGCAGCTCGGGACAGTTACTCAATCAGCCCCAGCATTTT. Translation: CAGSSGQLLNQPQHF.

The chain joins TRBV7-6 to TRBJ1-5; 8 positions match TRBD1. The CDR3 loop spans 16 amino acids. Germline CDR1 is SGHVS and CDR2 is FNYEAQ. Trimming removed 1 base from V and 4 bases from J; junction bases left unmatched: 6. The CDR3 spells CASSLGPTGVNQPQHF. The CDR3 DNA follows: TGTGCCAGCAGCTTAGGTCCGACAGGGGTTAATCAGCCCCAGCATTTT.

The chain couples TRBV6-5 to TRBJ2-6; D gene uncertain. CDR1 is MNHEY, CDR2 SVGAGI, per germline. V was clipped by 7 bases and J by 3 bases, with 7 bases between them. The CDR3 is 13 amino acids. Here the CDR3 reads CASTTFGANVLTF. In nucleotides, the CDR3 is TGTGCCAGCACCACATTTGGGGCCAACGTCCTGACTTTC.

This clonotype was seen at least ten times. This rearrangement joins TRBV6-6 to TRBJ2-6, with 10 bases aligning to TRBD1. CDR3 length equals 16 residues. Trimming removed 4 bases from V and 3 bases from J; junction bases left unmatched: 3. The germline V gene has CDR1 MNHNY and CDR2 SVGAGI (reference sequence). The CDR3 is CASSLTGGSGANVLTF. CDR3 DNA: TGTGCCAGCAGTTTGACAGGGGGCAGTGGGGCCAACGTCCTGACTTTC.